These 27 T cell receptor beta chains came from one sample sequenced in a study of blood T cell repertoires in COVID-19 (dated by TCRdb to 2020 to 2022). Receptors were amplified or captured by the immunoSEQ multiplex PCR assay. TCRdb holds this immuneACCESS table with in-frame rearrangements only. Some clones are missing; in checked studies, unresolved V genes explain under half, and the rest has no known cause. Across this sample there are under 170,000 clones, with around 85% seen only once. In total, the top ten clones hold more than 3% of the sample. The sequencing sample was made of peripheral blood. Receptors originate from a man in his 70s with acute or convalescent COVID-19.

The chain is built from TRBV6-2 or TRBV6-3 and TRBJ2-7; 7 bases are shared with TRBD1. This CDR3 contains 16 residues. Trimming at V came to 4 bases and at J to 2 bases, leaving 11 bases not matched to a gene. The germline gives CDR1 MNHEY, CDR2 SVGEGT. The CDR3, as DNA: TGTGCCAGCAGTTGGACGAAAGGGGGCTTCACCTACGAGCAGTACTTC. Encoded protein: CASSWTKGGFTYEQYF.

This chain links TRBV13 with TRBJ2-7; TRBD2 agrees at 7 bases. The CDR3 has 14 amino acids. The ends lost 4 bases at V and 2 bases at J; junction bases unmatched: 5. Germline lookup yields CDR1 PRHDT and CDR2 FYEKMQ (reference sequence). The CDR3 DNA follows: TGTGCCAGCAGCTCGATCGGACTAGCCTACGAGCAGTACTTC. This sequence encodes CASSSIGLAYEQYF.

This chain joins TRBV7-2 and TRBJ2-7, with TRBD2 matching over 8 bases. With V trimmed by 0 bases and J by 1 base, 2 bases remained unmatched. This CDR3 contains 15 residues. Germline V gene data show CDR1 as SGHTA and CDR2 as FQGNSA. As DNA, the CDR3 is TGTGCCAGCAGCTTAGCGGGACTAGGATCCTACGAGCAGTACTTC. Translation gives CASSLAGLGSYEQYF.

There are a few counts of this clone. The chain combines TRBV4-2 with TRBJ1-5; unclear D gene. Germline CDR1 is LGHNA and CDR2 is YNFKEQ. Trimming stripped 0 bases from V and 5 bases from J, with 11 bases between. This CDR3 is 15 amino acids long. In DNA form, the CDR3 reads TGTGCCAGCAGCCAAGACGGTGGAGAAGATCAGCCCCAGCATTTT. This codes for CASSQDGGEDQPQHF.

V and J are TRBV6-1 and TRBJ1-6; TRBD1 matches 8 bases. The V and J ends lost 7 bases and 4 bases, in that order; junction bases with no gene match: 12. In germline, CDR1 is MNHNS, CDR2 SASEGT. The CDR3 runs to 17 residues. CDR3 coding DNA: TGTGCCAGCAATGATAAGGGACAGGACTTTTATAATTCACCCCTCCACTTT. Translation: CASNDKGQDFYNSPLHF.

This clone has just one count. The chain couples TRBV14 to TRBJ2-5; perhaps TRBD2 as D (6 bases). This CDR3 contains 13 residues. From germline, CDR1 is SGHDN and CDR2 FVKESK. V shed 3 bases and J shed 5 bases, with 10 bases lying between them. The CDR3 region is CASSHGGWETQYF. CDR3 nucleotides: TGTGCCAGCAGCCACGGGGGATGGGAGACCCAGTACTTC.

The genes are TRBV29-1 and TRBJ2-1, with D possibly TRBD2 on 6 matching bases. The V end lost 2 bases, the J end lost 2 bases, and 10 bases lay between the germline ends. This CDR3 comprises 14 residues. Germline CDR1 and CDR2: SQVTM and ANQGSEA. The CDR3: CSVETGDAYNEQFF. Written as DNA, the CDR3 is TGCAGCGTTGAAACGGGAGACGCCTACAATGAGCAGTTCTTC.

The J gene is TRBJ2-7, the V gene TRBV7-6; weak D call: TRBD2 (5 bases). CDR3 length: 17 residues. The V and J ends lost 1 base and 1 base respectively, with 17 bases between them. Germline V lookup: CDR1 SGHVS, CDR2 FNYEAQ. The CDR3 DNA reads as TGTGCCAGCAGCTTAGGGAGTGTAGCGCACTTATCCTACGAGCAGTACTTC. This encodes CASSLGSVAHLSYEQYF.

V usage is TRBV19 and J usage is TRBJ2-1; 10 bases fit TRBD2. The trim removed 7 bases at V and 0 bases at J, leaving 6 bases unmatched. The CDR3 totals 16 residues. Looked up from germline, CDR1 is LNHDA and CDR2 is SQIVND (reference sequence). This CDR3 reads CASTGTSANSYNEQFF. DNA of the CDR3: TGTGCCAGTACAGGGACTAGCGCTAACTCCTACAATGAGCAGTTCTTC.

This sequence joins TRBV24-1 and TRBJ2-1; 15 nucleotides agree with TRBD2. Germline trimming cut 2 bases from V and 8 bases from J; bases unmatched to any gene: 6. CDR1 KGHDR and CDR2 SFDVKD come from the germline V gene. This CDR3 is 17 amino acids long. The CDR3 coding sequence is TGTGCCACCAGTGATTGGACTAGCGGGAGGGCCGGGGATGAGCAGTTCTTC. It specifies CATSDWTSGRAGDEQFF.

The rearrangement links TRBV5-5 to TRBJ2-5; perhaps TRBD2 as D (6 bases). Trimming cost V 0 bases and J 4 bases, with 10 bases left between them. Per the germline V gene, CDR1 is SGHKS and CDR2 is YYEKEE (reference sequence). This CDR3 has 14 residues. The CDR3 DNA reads TGTGCCAGCAGCTTGGCGGGACTGGGAGAGACCCAGTACTTC. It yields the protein CASSLAGLGETQYF.

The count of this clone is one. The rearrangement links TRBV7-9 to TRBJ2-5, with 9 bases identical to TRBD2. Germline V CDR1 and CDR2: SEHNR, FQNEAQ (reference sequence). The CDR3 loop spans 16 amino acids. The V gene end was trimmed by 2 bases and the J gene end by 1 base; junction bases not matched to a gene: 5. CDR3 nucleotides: TGTGCCAGCAGCTTAACAGGTAGCGGGAGCCAAGAGACCCAGTACTTC. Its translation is CASSLTGSGSQETQYF.

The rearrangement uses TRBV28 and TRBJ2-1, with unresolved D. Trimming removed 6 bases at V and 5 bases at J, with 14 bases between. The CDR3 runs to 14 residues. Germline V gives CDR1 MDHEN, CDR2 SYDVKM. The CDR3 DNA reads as TGTGCCAGCAGCCTCCCCGGCGGAAACAATGAGCAGTTCTTC. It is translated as CASSLPGGNNEQFF.

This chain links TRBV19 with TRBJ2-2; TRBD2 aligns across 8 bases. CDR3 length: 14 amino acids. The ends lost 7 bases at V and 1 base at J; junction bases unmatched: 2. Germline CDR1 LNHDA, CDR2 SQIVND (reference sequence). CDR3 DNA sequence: TGTGCCAGTAAGCTAGCGGGGAACACCGGGGAGCTGTTTTTT. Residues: CASKLAGNTGELFF.

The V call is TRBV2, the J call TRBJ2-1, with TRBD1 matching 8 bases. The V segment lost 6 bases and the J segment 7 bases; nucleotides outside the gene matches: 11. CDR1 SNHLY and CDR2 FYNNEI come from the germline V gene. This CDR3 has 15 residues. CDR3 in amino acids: CASRRPGTGTNEQFF. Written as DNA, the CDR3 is TGTGCCAGCAGACGTCCCGGGACAGGAACAAATGAGCAGTTCTTC.

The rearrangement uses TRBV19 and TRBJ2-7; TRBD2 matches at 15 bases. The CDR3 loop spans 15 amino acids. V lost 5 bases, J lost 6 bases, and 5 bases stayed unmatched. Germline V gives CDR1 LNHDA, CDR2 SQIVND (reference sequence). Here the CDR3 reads CASSQGLAGGSEQYF. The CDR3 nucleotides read TGTGCCAGTAGTCAAGGACTAGCGGGAGGGAGCGAGCAGTACTTC. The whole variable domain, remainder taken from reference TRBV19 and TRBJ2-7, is DGGITQSPKYLFRKEGQNVTLSCEQNLNHDAMYWYRQDPGQGLRLIYYSQIVNDFQKGDIAEGYSVSREKKESFPLTVTSAQKNPTAFYLCASSQGLAGGSEQYFGPGTRLTVT.

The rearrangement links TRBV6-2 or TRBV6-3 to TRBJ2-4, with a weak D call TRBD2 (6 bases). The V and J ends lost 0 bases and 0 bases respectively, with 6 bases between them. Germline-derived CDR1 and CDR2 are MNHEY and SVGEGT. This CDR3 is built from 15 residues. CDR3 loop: CASSYSAGAKNIQYF. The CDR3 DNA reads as TGTGCCAGCAGTTACTCAGCGGGAGCCAAAAACATTCAGTACTTC.

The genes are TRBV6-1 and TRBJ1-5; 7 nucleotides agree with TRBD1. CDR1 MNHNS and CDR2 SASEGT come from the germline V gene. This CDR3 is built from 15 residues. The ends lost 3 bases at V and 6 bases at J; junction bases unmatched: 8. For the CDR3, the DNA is TGTGCCAGCAGTGATAACAGGGGTTCCTCTCAGCCCCAGCATTTT. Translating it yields CASSDNRGSSQPQHF.

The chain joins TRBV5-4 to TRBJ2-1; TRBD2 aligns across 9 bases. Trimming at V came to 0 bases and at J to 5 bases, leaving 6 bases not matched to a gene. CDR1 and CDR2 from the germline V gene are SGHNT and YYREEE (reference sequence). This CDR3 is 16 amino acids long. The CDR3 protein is CASSLGAGGPDNEQFF. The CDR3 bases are TGTGCCAGCAGCTTGGGGGCGGGAGGGCCAGACAATGAGCAGTTCTTC. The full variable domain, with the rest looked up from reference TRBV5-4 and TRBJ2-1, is ETGVTQSPTHLIKTRGQQVTLRCSSQSGHNTVSWYQQALGQGPQFIFQYYREEENGRGNFPPRFSGLQFPNYSSELNVNALELDDSALYLCASSLGAGGPDNEQFFGPGTRLTVL.

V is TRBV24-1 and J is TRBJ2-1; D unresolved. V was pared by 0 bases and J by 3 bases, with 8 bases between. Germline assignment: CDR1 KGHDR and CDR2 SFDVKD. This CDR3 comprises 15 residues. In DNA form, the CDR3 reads TGTGCCACCAGTGATTTGCAGGCCAGCTACAATGAGCAGTTCTTC. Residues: CATSDLQASYNEQFF.

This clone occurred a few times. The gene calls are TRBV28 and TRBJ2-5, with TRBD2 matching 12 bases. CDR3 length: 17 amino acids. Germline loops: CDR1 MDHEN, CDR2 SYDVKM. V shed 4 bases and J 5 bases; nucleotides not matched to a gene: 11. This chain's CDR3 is CASSWGRTSGTGETQYF. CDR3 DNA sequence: TGTGCCAGCAGTTGGGGGAGGACTAGCGGGACGGGGGAGACCCAGTACTTC.

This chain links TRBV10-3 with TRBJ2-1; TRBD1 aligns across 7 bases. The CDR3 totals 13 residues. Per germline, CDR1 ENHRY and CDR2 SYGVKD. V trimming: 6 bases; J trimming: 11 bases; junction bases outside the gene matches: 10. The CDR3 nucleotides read TGTGCCATCAGACAGGGGACGACAGGACAGCAGTTCTTC. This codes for CAIRQGTTGQQFF.

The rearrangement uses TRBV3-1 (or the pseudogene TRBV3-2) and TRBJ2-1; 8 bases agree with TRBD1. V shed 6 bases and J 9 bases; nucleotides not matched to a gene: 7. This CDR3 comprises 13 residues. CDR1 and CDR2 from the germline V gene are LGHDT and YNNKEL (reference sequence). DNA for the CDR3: TGTGCCAGCAGATCACAGGGGGGTAGTGAGCAGTTCTTC. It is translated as CASRSQGGSEQFF.

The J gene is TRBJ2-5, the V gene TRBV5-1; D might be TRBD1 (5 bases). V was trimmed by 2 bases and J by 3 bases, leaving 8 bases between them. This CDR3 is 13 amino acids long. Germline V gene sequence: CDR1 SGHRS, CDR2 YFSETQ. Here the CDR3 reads CASSFQQEETQYF. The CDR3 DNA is TGCGCCAGCAGCTTTCAACAGGAAGAGACCCAGTACTTC.

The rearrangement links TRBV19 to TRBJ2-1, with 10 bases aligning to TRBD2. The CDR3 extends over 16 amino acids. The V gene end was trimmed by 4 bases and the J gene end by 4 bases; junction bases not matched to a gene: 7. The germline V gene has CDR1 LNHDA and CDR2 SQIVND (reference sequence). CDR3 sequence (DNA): TGTGCCAGTAGTACGCGGCCTAGCGGGGGATACAATGAGCAGTTCTTC. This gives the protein CASSTRPSGGYNEQFF.

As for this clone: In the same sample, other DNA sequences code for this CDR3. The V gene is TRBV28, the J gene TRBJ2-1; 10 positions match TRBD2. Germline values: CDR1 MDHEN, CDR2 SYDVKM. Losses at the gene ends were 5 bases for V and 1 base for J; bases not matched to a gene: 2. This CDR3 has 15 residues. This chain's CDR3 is CASSRTSGSYNEQFF. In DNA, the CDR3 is TGTGCCAGCAGTCGGACTAGCGGTTCCTACAATGAGCAGTTCTTC.

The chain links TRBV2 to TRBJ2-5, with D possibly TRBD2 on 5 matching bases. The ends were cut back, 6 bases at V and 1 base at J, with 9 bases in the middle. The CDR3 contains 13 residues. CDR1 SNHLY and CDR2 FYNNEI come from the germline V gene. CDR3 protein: CASRTGVQETQYF. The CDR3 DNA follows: TGTGCCAGCAGAACCGGGGTCCAAGAGACCCAGTACTTC.